This TCR beta chain comes out of a study of brain T cells in children with intractable seizures. CDR1 is KGHSH, CDR2 LQKENI, per germline. The CDR3 contains 13 residues. Trimming stripped 0 bases from V and 2 bases from J, with 5 bases between. TCRdb keeps only in-frame clones here, not all; method: immunoSEQ multiplex PCR. This sample has 100,000 to 120,000 clones, with 85% to 95% found just once. The origin of this receptor is a boy in the first two years of life with hemimegalencephaly and intractable seizures. This rearrangement joins TRBV18 to TRBJ2-7; unclear D gene. Sequenced here: peripheral blood, sampled at surgery. CDR3: CASSPPSAYEQYF. CDR3 coding DNA: TGTGCCAGCTCACCACCGAGTGCCTACGAGCAGTACTTC.